The 3 T cell receptor beta chains listed next were all sequenced from one sample in a study of blood T cell repertoires in COVID-19. TCRdb's table, derived via immunoSEQ multiplex PCR, lists solely in-frame clones and lacks some. The data show 190,000 or so clones, about 86% seen once. Material: PBMCs or T cells enriched from blood (not recorded which). The receptors shown here come from a woman in her twenties or thirties who had been exposed to COVID-19.

The rearrangement joins TRBV29-1 to TRBJ1-1, with D maybe TRBD1 (5 bases). The length of the CDR3 is 15 residues. Germline V gives CDR1 SQVTM, CDR2 ANQGSEA. Trimming took 5 bases from V and 5 from J, leaving 21 bases between them. The CDR3 here is CSVRLLQGAGTEAFF. In DNA, the CDR3 is TGCAGCGTTCGCCTCCTTCAAGGGGCCGGGACTGAAGCTTTCTTT.

CDR3 DNA: TGTGCCAGCAGTACCGGACAGGGGATCACCGGGGAGCTGTTTTTT. This encodes CASSTGQGITGELFF. The rearrangement uses TRBV27 and TRBJ2-2, with TRBD1 identical over 9 bases. CDR3 length equals 15 residues. Germline CDR1 is MNHEY and CDR2 is SMNVEV (reference sequence). J lost 4 bases, V lost 5 bases, and 5 bases had no gene match.

The J gene is TRBJ2-7, the V gene TRBV11-3; no reliable D call. There are 16 residues in the CDR3. Germline values: CDR1 SGHNT, CDR2 YENEEA. Deletions cut 6 bases from V and 2 bases from J, with 20 bases between. The CDR3 DNA sequence: TGTGCCAGCAGTTTATCCTTTGCAGGTACACCCTACGAGCAGTACTTC. This gives the protein CASSLSFAGTPYEQYF.